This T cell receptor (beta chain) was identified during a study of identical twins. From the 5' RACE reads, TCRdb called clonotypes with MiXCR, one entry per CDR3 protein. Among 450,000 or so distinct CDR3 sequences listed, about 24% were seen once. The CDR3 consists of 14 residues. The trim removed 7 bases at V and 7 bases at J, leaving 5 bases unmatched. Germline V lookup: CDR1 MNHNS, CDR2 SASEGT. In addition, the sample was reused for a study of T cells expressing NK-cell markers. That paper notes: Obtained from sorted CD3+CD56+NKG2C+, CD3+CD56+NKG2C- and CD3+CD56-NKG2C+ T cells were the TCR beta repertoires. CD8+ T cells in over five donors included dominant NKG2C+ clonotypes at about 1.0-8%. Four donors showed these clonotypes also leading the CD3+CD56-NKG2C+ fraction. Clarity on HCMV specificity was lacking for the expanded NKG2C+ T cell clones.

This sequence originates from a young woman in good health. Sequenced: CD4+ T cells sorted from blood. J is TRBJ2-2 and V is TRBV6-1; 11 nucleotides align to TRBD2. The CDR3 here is CASIPTSGNGELFF. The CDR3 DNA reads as TGTGCCAGCATCCCGACTAGCGGGAACGGGGAGCTGTTTTTT.